The sequence of this T cell receptor (beta chain) was determined in a study of cytomegalovirus exposure and HLA in healthy donors. The study ran its PCR with 60 Vbeta and 13 Jbeta primers. Clones were read by immunoSEQ multiplex PCR, and TCRdb kept only the in-frame ones, dropping some. The sample consists of about 98,000 clones, over 65% of them appearing once. This CDR3 comprises 13 residues. Germline V gene lookup returns CDR1 LNHDA and CDR2 SQIVND (reference sequence). The V gene lost 2 bases and the J gene lost 3 bases, with 7 bases spanning the gap. V and J are TRBV19 and TRBJ1-2; D is undetermined. The TCR comes from a man aged 55 to 70 in good health and CMV-seropositive. The sequenced sample was PBMCs. CDR3 sequence reads: CASSISGDYGYTF. CDR3 bases: TGTGCCAGTAGTATATCAGGTGACTATGGCTACACCTTC.